The next 25 T cell receptor beta chains were all read from a single sample in a study of T cell changes during pregnancy in multiple sclerosis. Generated by immunoSEQ multiplex PCR, the TCRdb table keeps only in-frame clones and is missing some. The data contain around 30,000 clones, roughly 91% of them seen just once; the ten biggest clones take up 0.43%. This material consisted of CD4+ T cells from peripheral blood mononuclear cells, taken after pregnancy. The source is a female donor with multiple sclerosis, enrolled in a pregnancy study.

The chain couples TRBV19 to TRBJ1-5; 7 bases line up with TRBD1. V shed 5 bases and J 1 base; nucleotides not matched to a gene: 5. CDR1 is LNHDA, CDR2 SQIVND, per germline (reference sequence). The CDR3 is made up of 15 amino acids. This chain's CDR3 is CASSFPDRSNQPQHF. The CDR3, as DNA: TGTGCCAGTAGTTTCCCGGACAGGAGCAATCAGCCCCAGCATTTT.

The gene calls are TRBV28 and TRBJ2-3; 7 bases align to TRBD1. The V segment lost 4 bases and the J segment 0 bases; nucleotides outside the gene matches: 1. Germline CDR1 is MDHEN and CDR2 is SYDVKM. The CDR3 spans 14 residues. The CDR3 spells CASSSGGSTDTQYF. CDR3 sequence (DNA): TGTGCCAGCAGTTCAGGGGGTAGCACAGATACGCAGTATTTT.

The V call is TRBV7-9, the J call TRBJ2-7; TRBD1 aligns across 11 bases. The ends lost 5 bases at V and 3 bases at J; junction bases unmatched: 18. The CDR3 runs 19 residues. Germline V gene data show CDR1 as SEHNR and CDR2 as FQNEAQ (reference sequence). The CDR3 sequence: CASSPRTGGGFWTVYEQYF. CDR3 coding DNA: TGTGCCAGCAGCCCTCGGACAGGGGGCGGGTTTTGGACGGTCTACGAGCAGTACTTC.

The rearrangement uses TRBV19 and TRBJ2-7; no definite D call. Trimming stripped 3 bases from V and 3 bases from J, with 12 bases between. This CDR3 region has 14 residues. CDR1 LNHDA and CDR2 SQIVND come from the germline V gene (reference sequence). For the CDR3, the DNA is TGTGCCAGTAGTATTACGGGTAGCCTCTACGAGCAGTACTTC. This codes for CASSITGSLYEQYF.

The genes are TRBV9 and TRBJ2-5, with TRBD2 matching over 15 bases. J gave up 5 bases and V 2 bases, and 4 bases lay outside the gene matches. CDR3 length: 16 amino acids. Looked up from germline, CDR1 is SGDLS and CDR2 is YYNGEE. The CDR3 region is CASSVGLAGGEETQYF. In DNA form, the CDR3 reads TGTGCCAGCAGCGTCGGACTAGCGGGAGGGGAGGAGACCCAGTACTTC.

This chain connects TRBV2 to TRBJ1-5; no firm D call. Trimming cost V 5 bases and J 4 bases, with 12 bases left between them. The germline V gene has CDR1 SNHLY and CDR2 FYNNEI. This CDR3 contains 14 residues. The CDR3, as DNA: TGTGCCAGCAGTTTTAGGGCGGGGAATCAGCCCCAGCATTTT. This codes for CASSFRAGNQPQHF.

V is TRBV30 and J is TRBJ1-6; TRBD1 matches at 9 bases. Trimming removed 3 bases from V and 1 base from J; junction bases left unmatched: 4. The germline CDR1 and CDR2 sequences are GTSNPN and SVGIG (reference sequence). CDR3 length: 16 residues. The CDR3 nucleotides are TGTGCCTGGAGACCGGGACAGGGTTCCTATAATTCACCCCTCCACTTT. It specifies CAWRPGQGSYNSPLHF.

V usage is TRBV12-5 and J usage is TRBJ1-4; 7 positions match TRBD1. Trimming at V came to 2 bases and at J to 8 bases, leaving 8 bases not matched to a gene. The CDR3 totals 15 residues. CDR1 LGHNT and CDR2 FRNRAP come from the germline V gene. In DNA, the CDR3 is TGTGCTAGTGGTTTGTTGGGACAGTGGAGGGAAAAACTGTTTTTT. This translates into CASGLLGQWREKLFF.

V is TRBV11-2 and J is TRBJ1-4; TRBD1 matches 9 bases. V lost 4 bases and J lost 10; bases outside the gene matches: 7. The CDR3 extends over 14 amino acids. Per germline, CDR1 SGHAT and CDR2 FQNNGV. CDR3 residues: CASSSGQGVRKLFF. As DNA, the CDR3 is TGTGCCAGCAGCTCGGGACAGGGCGTCCGAAAACTGTTTTTT.

The chain employs TRBV7-9 and TRBJ2-7; 9 bases match TRBD1. The V gene end was trimmed by 5 bases and the J gene end by 0 bases; junction bases not matched to a gene: 5. Germline V CDR1 and CDR2: SEHNR, FQNEAQ (reference sequence). The CDR3 loop spans 15 amino acids. The CDR3 loop reads CASSLGTGRSYEQYF. For the CDR3, the DNA is TGTGCCAGCAGCCTGGGGACAGGGCGCTCCTACGAGCAGTACTTC.

This chain connects TRBV7-3 to TRBJ2-3, with D possibly matching TRBD2 (6 bases). The ends were cut back, 4 bases at V and 3 bases at J, with 17 bases in the middle. Germline CDR1 and CDR2: SGHTA and FQGTGA. The CDR3 has 16 amino acids. The CDR3 DNA reads TGTGCCAGCAGCTACCCGGGAGATAGAAGAACAGATACGCAGTATTTT. Protein sequence: CASSYPGDRRTDTQYF.

The chain uses TRBV2 and TRBJ2-6; no clear D. V was cut by 1 base and J by 9 bases, with 13 bases left in between. The CDR3 is 15 amino acids. Germline V lookup: CDR1 SNHLY, CDR2 FYNNEI. The CDR3 region is CASSEGSTDYNVLTF. CDR3 bases: TGTGCCAGCAGTGAAGGTTCAACAGATTACAACGTCCTGACTTTC.

The chain is built from TRBV6-5 and TRBJ2-7; perhaps TRBD2 as D (6 bases). The CDR3 spans 11 residues. Germline V gene lookup returns CDR1 MNHEY and CDR2 SVGAGI. The V end was cut by 6 bases, the J end by 4 bases, with 7 bases between. The CDR3 here is CASREGYEQYF. CDR3 nucleotide sequence: TGTGCCAGCAGGGAGGGGTACGAGCAGTACTTC.

The rearrangement joins TRBV6-1 to TRBJ1-4, with 7 positions matching TRBD1. CDR3 length equals 14 residues. The V gene end was trimmed by 7 bases and the J gene end by 8 bases; junction bases not matched to a gene: 10. Germline CDR1 and CDR2: MNHNS and SASEGT. In DNA form, the CDR3 reads TGTGCCAGCACTCTGAGGGACAGAAGGGAAAAACTGTTTTTT. Its translation is CASTLRDRREKLFF.

CDR3 DNA sequence: TGTGCCACCAGCAGAGATACGGTGGCAGATACGCAGTATTTT. Its translation: CATSRDTVADTQYF. This rearrangement joins TRBV15 to TRBJ2-3; D gene uncertain. Per the germline V gene, CDR1 is LNHNV and CDR2 is YYDKDF (reference sequence). Trimming shortened V by 0 bases and J by 4 bases, and 8 bases separated the two germline ends. The CDR3 runs 14 residues.

V is TRBV7-3 and J is TRBJ2-2; a weak D match, TRBD1 (5 bases). The CDR3 is 15 amino acids. Per the germline V gene, CDR1 is SGHTA and CDR2 is FQGTGA. Deletions cut 2 bases from V and 1 base from J, with 8 bases between. CDR3 coding DNA: TGTGCCAGCAGCTTACAAACAGGGAACACCGGGGAGCTGTTTTTT. Protein product: CASSLQTGNTGELFF.

In DNA, the CDR3 is TGTGCCAGCTCATTACAGGGGTTACGGTCACCCCTCCACTTT. It encodes CASSLQGLRSPLHF. V is TRBV18 and J is TRBJ1-6; 7 bases match TRBD1. This CDR3 comprises 14 residues. The germline gives CDR1 KGHSH, CDR2 LQKENI. V shed 5 bases, J shed 10 bases, and the junction held 8 bases outside the gene matches.

This clone was found a few times. The V call is TRBV11-3, the J call TRBJ2-1; 12 bases align to TRBD2. Per the germline V gene, CDR1 is SGHNT and CDR2 is YENEEA. This CDR3 region has 16 residues. With 5 bases clipped from V and 7 bases from J, the junction kept 9 bases outside the gene matches. The CDR3 region is CASSPLGGTSGNEQFF. The CDR3 DNA is TGTGCCAGCAGCCCCCTGGGGGGGACTAGCGGGAATGAGCAGTTCTTC.

In nucleotides, the CDR3 is TGTGCCAGCAGCGCCCCGGGAGGGGCCAACGTCCTGACTTTC. Its translation is CASSAPGGANVLTF. This sequence joins TRBV5-8 and TRBJ2-6; possibly TRBD2 for D (5 bases). The V gene's germline CDR1 is SGHTS and CDR2 YDEGEE. This CDR3 contains 14 residues. The V end lost 4 bases, the J end lost 4 bases, and 9 bases lay between the germline ends.

This clone was counted a few times. The chain joins TRBV2 to TRBJ2-2; unclear D gene. Between the trimmed V and J ends, which lost 6 bases and 7 bases, there was a span of 12 bases. The germline V gene has CDR1 SNHLY and CDR2 FYNNEI. The CDR3 has 13 amino acids. In DNA, the CDR3 is TGTGCCAGCAGAAGCGAGAGCATCGGGGAGCTGTTTTTT. Translation gives CASRSESIGELFF.

This chain links TRBV18 with TRBJ1-3; D perhaps matches TRBD1 (5 bases). The germline CDR1 and CDR2 sequences are KGHSH and LQKENI. CDR3 length: 15 amino acids. V was clipped by 3 bases and J by 4 bases, with 13 bases between them. The CDR3: CASSPQGASGNTIYF. The DNA of the CDR3 is TGTGCCAGCTCACCTCAAGGGGCTTCCGGAAACACCATATATTTT.

The chain is built from TRBV14 and TRBJ2-7; 7 positions agree with TRBD2. Germline loops: CDR1 SGHDN, CDR2 FVKESK. Trimming removed 4 bases from V and 5 bases from J; junction bases left unmatched: 8. There are 14 residues in the CDR3. The CDR3 nucleotides are TGTGCCAGCAGCCCTGGACTAGGGTTTCACGAGCAGTACTTC. This translates into CASSPGLGFHEQYF. The variable domain in full, with the rest retrieved from reference TRBV14 and TRBJ2-7, is EAGVTQFPSHSVIEKGQTVTLRCDPISGHDNLYWYRRVMGKEIKFLLHFVKESKQDESGMPNNRFLAERTGGTYSTLKVQPAELEDSGVYFCASSPGLGFHEQYFGPGTRLTVT.

The chain links TRBV6-5 to TRBJ2-5; 8 bases match TRBD1. V trimming: 4 bases; J trimming: 3 bases; junction bases outside the gene matches: 4. Germline V gene sequence: CDR1 MNHEY, CDR2 SVGAGI. The CDR3 contains 14 residues. The CDR3 region has the DNA TGTGCCAGCAGTTTTCACAGGGGGGAAGAGACCCAGTACTTC. Amino acids: CASSFHRGEETQYF.

CDR3 sequence: CASRTSGAYNEQFF. Here the CDR3 DNA reads TGTGCCAGCAGAACTAGCGGAGCCTACAATGAGCAGTTCTTC. This rearrangement joins TRBV6-1 to TRBJ2-1, with 8 bases matching TRBD2. Germline CDR1 is MNHNS and CDR2 is SASEGT. The CDR3 sequence is 14 residues long. The V gene end was trimmed by 6 bases and the J gene end by 2 bases; junction bases not matched to a gene: 3.

This chain uses TRBV7-3 with TRBJ2-2; 7 nucleotides align to TRBD1. The CDR3 is 16 amino acids. CDR1 and CDR2 (germline): SGHTA, FQGTGA. V trimming: 1 base; J trimming: 1 base; junction bases outside the gene matches: 3. The CDR3 loop reads CASSLSPGGNTGELFF. As DNA, the CDR3 is TGTGCCAGCAGCTTAAGCCCAGGGGGGAACACCGGGGAGCTGTTTTTT.